This TCR beta chain was documented in a study of PD-1 blockade in mismatch repair-deficient tumors. Study observations and caveats: Tumor-resident clones, often absent from pretreatment blood, expanded after pembrolizumab and then contracted.

PCR or immunohistochemistry showed mismatch repair deficiency in every enrolled patient. Here immunoSEQ multiplex PCR was the method, and the copy in TCRdb shows in-frame clones only, minus some. The data show more than 15,000 clones, 84% seen once. Trimming stripped 5 bases from V and 1 base from J, with 12 bases between. Germline CDR1 is SEHNR and CDR2 is FQNEAQ (reference sequence). The length of the CDR3 is 14 residues. As to this clone: Its antigen is not identified.

The sequence was collected from an adult with mismatch repair-deficient cancer. This rearrangement joins TRBV7-9 to TRBJ2-7; D ambiguous. Sequencing was performed on PBMCs, taken before pembrolizumab treatment. The CDR3 bases are TGTGCCAGCAGCGGACCGGGCCCTTCCTACGAGCAGTACTTC. Its translation: CASSGPGPSYEQYF.